Below, 22 T cell receptor beta chains from the same sample are listed, as sequenced in a study of OX40 agonist ivuxolimab in advanced cancers. Sequencing used immunoSEQ multiplex PCR; TCRdb keeps in-frame clones, though not all of them. The sample records 58,000 or so clones, 75% to 90% being singletons. The specimen was CD4+ or CD8+ T cells sorted from blood, collected in a trial of the OX40 agonist ivuxolimab. The receptors derive from an adult with an advanced solid tumor such as melanoma, head and neck, liver or kidney cancer.

The V gene is TRBV6-1, the J gene TRBJ1-1; the D gene is possibly TRBD1 (5 bases). Germline V gene lookup returns CDR1 MNHNS and CDR2 SASEGT. The CDR3 totals 15 residues. V was pared by 6 bases and J by 0 bases, with 14 bases between. CDR3 loop: CASRVDILMNTEAFF. CDR3 DNA sequence: TGTGCCAGCAGAGTGGACATTCTTATGAACACTGAAGCTTTCTTT.

The chain has TRBV6-7 and TRBJ2-2; D not certain. TRBV6-7 is reported as an ORF; its role is uncertain. CDR3 length: 16 residues. The V end lost 0 bases, the J end lost 1 base, and 9 bases lay between the germline ends. The CDR3 region is CASSYSPPENTGELFF. In nucleotides, the CDR3 is TGTGCCAGCAGTTACTCTCCACCTGAGAACACCGGGGAGCTGTTTTTT.

The chain is built from TRBV5-1 and TRBJ2-7, with 7 bases lining up with TRBD2. Trimming cost V 0 bases and J 0 bases; bases outside gene matches: 6. The CDR3 totals 16 residues. CDR1 and CDR2 from the germline V gene are SGHRS and YFSETQ. The CDR3 sequence: CASSLAASGGSYEQYF. The CDR3 nucleotides are TGCGCCAGCAGCTTGGCGGCCTCGGGGGGCTCCTACGAGCAGTACTTC.

With respect to this clone: A far larger clone lies a single base away; this is likely a read error. The V gene is TRBV27, the J gene TRBJ1-2; TRBD1 agrees at 11 bases. The CDR3 has 16 amino acids. Trimming removed 6 bases from V and 4 bases from J; junction bases left unmatched: 10. Germline V lookup: CDR1 MNHEY, CDR2 SMNVEV (reference sequence). This chain's CDR3 is CASRGRGQGGVYGYTF. CDR3 nucleotide sequence: TGTGCCAGCAGGGGGCGGGGACAGGGGGGCGTCTATGGCTACACCTTC.

The V call is TRBV19, the J call TRBJ1-2; maybe TRBD1 (6 bases). The germline gives CDR1 LNHDA, CDR2 SQIVND (reference sequence). V was shortened by 0 bases and J by 0 bases, with 11 bases between the two germline ends. CDR3 size: 16 residues. The CDR3 spells CASSIDLTGTNYGYTF. CDR3 in DNA: TGTGCCAGTAGTATAGATCTTACAGGGACTAACTATGGCTACACCTTC. Drawing the rest from reference TRBV19 and TRBJ1-2, the complete variable domain is DGGITQSPKYLFRKEGQNVTLSCEQNLNHDAMYWYRQDPGQGLRLIYYSQIVNDFQKGDIAEGYSVSREKKESFPLTVTSAQKNPTAFYLCASSIDLTGTNYGYTFGSGTRLTVV.

The chain employs TRBV5-6 and TRBJ2-1; D is unclear. The CDR3 totals 12 residues. CDR1 and CDR2 (germline): SGHDT, YYEEEE. Trimming cost V 4 bases and J 5 bases, with 7 bases left between them. The CDR3 sequence is CASSNPDNEQFF. The CDR3 DNA sequence: TGTGCCAGCAGCAACCCAGACAATGAGCAGTTCTTC.

The sample holds one count of this clone. The CDR3 DNA is TGTGCCAGCGGGACAGGCCCCGCAACTAATGAAAAACTGTTTTTT. Translated: CASGTGPATNEKLFF. The genes are TRBV28 and TRBJ1-4; 8 nucleotides match TRBD1. CDR3 length equals 15 residues. Trimming at V came to 8 bases and at J to 0 bases, leaving 5 bases not matched to a gene. CDR1 is MDHEN, CDR2 SYDVKM, per germline. Drawing the rest from reference TRBV28 and TRBJ1-4, the complete variable domain is DVKVTQSSRYLVKRTGEKVFLECVQDMDHENMFWYRQDPGLGLRLIYFSYDVKMKEKGDIPEGYSVSREKKERFSLILESASTNQTSMYLCASGTGPATNEKLFFGSGTQLSVL.

Concerning this clone itself: The junction does not match germline at one end; this may be a read error. This chain joins TRBV29-1 and TRBJ2-7; possible D gene TRBD1, 6 bases. The V gene's germline CDR1 is SQVTM and CDR2 ANQGSEA. CDR3 length: 14 residues. CDR3 loop: CSVEDWDKQYAQYF. CDR3 bases: TGCAGCGTTGAAGACTGGGACAAACAGTACGCGCAGTACTTC.

This sequence joins TRBV7-9 and TRBJ2-5; TRBD2 agrees at 10 bases. V lost 1 base and J lost 3; bases outside the gene matches: 8. This CDR3 region has 17 residues. Germline CDR1 reads SEHNR; CDR2 reads FQNEAQ (reference sequence). In nucleotides, the CDR3 is TGTGCCAGCAGCTTAGGGCCTAGCGGGAGAAAGGAAGAGACCCAGTACTTC. Translation: CASSLGPSGRKEETQYF.

The gene calls are TRBV30 and TRBJ2-1; 7 bases match TRBD2. The CDR3 spans 19 residues. The germline gives CDR1 GTSNPN, CDR2 SVGIG (reference sequence). Germline trimming cut 3 bases from V and 0 bases from J; bases unmatched to any gene: 17. The CDR3 region is CAWSHRDYPTGGSYNEQFF. CDR3 DNA: TGTGCCTGGAGCCATAGGGACTACCCGACCGGCGGCTCCTACAATGAGCAGTTCTTC.

The chain links TRBV2 to TRBJ1-2, with D possibly matching TRBD1 (6 bases). Germline V gene lookup returns CDR1 SNHLY and CDR2 FYNNEI. Trimming took 9 bases from V and 0 from J, leaving 11 bases between them. CDR3 length: 13 residues. The CDR3 nucleotides read TGTGCCAGTGGGGGCAGGGCTAACTATGGCTACACCTTC. Amino acid sequence: CASGGRANYGYTF.

This chain connects TRBV27 to TRBJ2-6; D possibly corresponds to TRBD1 (5 bases). This CDR3 is 16 amino acids long. Per the germline V gene, CDR1 is MNHEY and CDR2 is SMNVEV (reference sequence). Trimming took off 8 bases at V and 0 bases at J, with 14 bases between the two ends. CDR3 nucleotides: TGTGCCAGCCACATATCAGGGTTCTCTGGGGCCAACGTCCTGACTTTC. Translated, it gives CASHISGFSGANVLTF.

This clone showed up just once. V and J are TRBV6-5 and TRBJ1-2, with unresolved D. Germline assignment: CDR1 MNHEY and CDR2 SVGAGI. This CDR3 comprises 11 residues. The germline V and J ends were trimmed by 8 bases and 2 bases, with 6 bases remaining between them. The CDR3 region is CASGRNYGYTF. In nucleotides, the CDR3 is TGTGCCAGCGGCCGGAACTATGGCTACACCTTC.

The CDR3 nucleotides are TGTGCCAGCATCCCCTCAGGCGGGGCTGAAGCTTTCTTT. This translates into CASIPSGGAEAFF. The rearrangement uses TRBV9 and TRBJ1-1, with no clear D. The CDR3 extends over 13 amino acids. CDR1 is SGDLS and CDR2 is YYNGEE in the germline V gene. Trimming cost V 6 bases and J 6 bases, with 15 bases left between them.

The count of this clone is one. The chain uses TRBV27 and TRBJ2-1; 7 bases fit TRBD2. V lost 3 bases, J lost 7 bases, and 6 bases stayed unmatched. Germline V lookup: CDR1 MNHEY, CDR2 SMNVEV (reference sequence). CDR3 size: 14 residues. CDR3 loop: CASSFTLASNEQFF. The CDR3 DNA sequence: TGTGCCAGCAGTTTTACACTAGCGAGTAATGAGCAGTTCTTC.

The chain carries TRBV10-3 and TRBJ1-5, with TRBD1 matching 7 bases. Germline CDR1 and CDR2: ENHRY and SYGVKD. V gave up 10 bases and J gave up 0 bases; unmatched junction bases: 6. This CDR3 is built from 14 residues. The CDR3 sequence is CASQAGGSNQPQHF. The CDR3 DNA reads as TGTGCCAGCCAGGCAGGGGGTAGCAATCAGCCCCAGCATTTT.

This chain's CDR3 is CASSSLMWTRLTDTQYF. The CDR3 coding sequence is TGTGCCAGCAGCTCCCTGATGTGGACTAGACTAACAGATACGCAGTATTTT. The chain recombines TRBV7-8 with TRBJ2-3, with TRBD2 identical over 7 bases. CDR1 and CDR2 (germline): SGHVS, FQNEAQ. The CDR3 runs to 17 residues. Losses at the gene ends were 4 bases for V and 3 bases for J; bases not matched to a gene: 13.

This clone was counted only a few times. The gene calls are TRBV7-9 and TRBJ1-2; TRBD1 is a possible D gene (5 bases). Germline V gene data show CDR1 as SEHNR and CDR2 as FQNEAQ (reference sequence). V was trimmed by 5 bases and J by 8 bases, leaving 15 bases between them. CDR3 length equals 13 residues. The CDR3 reads CASSLIGTGGYTF. In nucleotides, the CDR3 is TGTGCCAGCAGCCTCATTGGGACCGGCGGCTACACCTTC.

This clone showed up just once. The chain has TRBV9 and TRBJ1-6; D gene unclear. Germline loops: CDR1 SGDLS, CDR2 YYNGEE. V was clipped by 6 bases and J by 6 bases, with 7 bases between them. CDR3 length: 12 amino acids. CDR3 coding DNA: TGTGCCAGCAATAAGGGTAATTCACCCCTCCACTTT. Protein sequence: CASNKGNSPLHF.

CDR3 residues: CASSPQISGFIPLNEQFF. DNA for the CDR3: TGTGCCAGTAGCCCCCAGATTTCGGGCTTCATTCCTCTCAATGAGCAGTTCTTC. The V and J genes are TRBV19 and TRBJ2-1, with D unclear. CDR3 length equals 18 residues. Trimming left V 6 bases short and J 6 bases short, with 27 bases between. Germline CDR1 and CDR2: LNHDA and SQIVND (reference sequence). The full variable domain, completed using reference TRBV19 and TRBJ2-1, is DGGITQSPKYLFRKEGQNVTLSCEQNLNHDAMYWYRQDPGQGLRLIYYSQIVNDFQKGDIAEGYSVSREKKESFPLTVTSAQKNPTAFYLCASSPQISGFIPLNEQFFGPGTRLTVL.

V and J are TRBV6-1 and TRBJ2-7; no clear D. In germline, CDR1 is MNHNS, CDR2 SASEGT. Trimming shortened V by 7 bases and J by 2 bases, and 9 bases separated the two germline ends. There are 12 residues in the CDR3. The CDR3 is CASNRPAYEQYF. The CDR3, as DNA: TGTGCCAGCAACCGGCCCGCCTACGAGCAGTACTTC.

The chain uses TRBV10-2 and TRBJ2-2; 11 nucleotides match TRBD1. CDR1 and CDR2 (germline): WSHSY, SAAADI. Trimming took 9 bases from V and 5 from J; bases not matched to a gene: 8. The CDR3 covers 15 residues. The CDR3 DNA reads TGCGCCAGTGGGACAGGGGGTCTGGAGACCGGGGAGCTGTTTTTT. Its protein is CASGTGGLETGELFF.